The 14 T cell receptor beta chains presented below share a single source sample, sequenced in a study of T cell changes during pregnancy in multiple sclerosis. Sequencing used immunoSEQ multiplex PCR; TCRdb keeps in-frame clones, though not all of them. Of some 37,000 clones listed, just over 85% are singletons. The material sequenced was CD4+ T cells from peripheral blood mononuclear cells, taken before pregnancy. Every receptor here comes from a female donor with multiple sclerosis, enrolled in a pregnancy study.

The CDR3 protein is CASSLSAGSSYEQYF. CDR3 in DNA: TGTGCCAGCAGCTTAAGCGCCGGCAGCTCCTACGAGCAGTACTTC. This chain uses TRBV11-2 with TRBJ2-7, with no clear D. Deletions cut 2 bases from V and 0 bases from J, with 11 bases between. This CDR3 region has 15 residues. CDR1 is SGHAT, CDR2 FQNNGV, per germline.

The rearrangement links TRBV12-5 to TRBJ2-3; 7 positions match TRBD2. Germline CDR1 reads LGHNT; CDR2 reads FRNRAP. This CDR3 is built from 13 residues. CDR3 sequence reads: CATGREWEDTQYF. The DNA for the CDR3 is TGTGCCACGGGGAGGGAGTGGGAAGATACGCAGTATTTT.

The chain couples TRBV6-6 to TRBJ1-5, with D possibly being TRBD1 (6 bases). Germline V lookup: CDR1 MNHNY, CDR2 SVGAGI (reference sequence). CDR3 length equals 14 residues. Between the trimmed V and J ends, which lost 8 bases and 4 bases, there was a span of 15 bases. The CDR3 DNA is TGTGCCAGCCATGAAGTGAGGGGGAATCAGCCCCAGCATTTT. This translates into CASHEVRGNQPQHF.

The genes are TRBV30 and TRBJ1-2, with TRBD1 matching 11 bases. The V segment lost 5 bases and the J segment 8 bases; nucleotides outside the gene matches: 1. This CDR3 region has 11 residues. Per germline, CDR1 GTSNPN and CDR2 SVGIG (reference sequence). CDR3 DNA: TGTGCCTGGGGACAGGGGGCGGGCTACACCTTC. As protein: CAWGQGAGYTF.

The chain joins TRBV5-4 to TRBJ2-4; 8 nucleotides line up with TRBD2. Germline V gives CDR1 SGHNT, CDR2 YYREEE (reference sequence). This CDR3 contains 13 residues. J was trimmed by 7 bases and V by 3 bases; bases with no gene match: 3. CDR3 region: CASSSTGGNIQYF. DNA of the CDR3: TGTGCCAGCAGCTCCACGGGAGGGAACATTCAGTACTTC.

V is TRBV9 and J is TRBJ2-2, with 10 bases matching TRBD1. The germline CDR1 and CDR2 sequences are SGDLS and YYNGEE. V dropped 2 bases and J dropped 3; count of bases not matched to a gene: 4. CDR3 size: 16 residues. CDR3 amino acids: CASSVGQGMDTGELFF. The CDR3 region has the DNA TGTGCCAGCAGCGTGGGACAGGGGATGGACACCGGGGAGCTGTTTTTT.

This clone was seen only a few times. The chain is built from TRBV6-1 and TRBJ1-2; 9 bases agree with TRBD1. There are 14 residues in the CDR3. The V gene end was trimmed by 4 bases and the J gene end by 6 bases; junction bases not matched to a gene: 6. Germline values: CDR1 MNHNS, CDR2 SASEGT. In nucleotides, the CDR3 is TGTGCCAGCAGTGCGGGACAGGGTGAGGATGGCTACACCTTC. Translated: CASSAGQGEDGYTF.

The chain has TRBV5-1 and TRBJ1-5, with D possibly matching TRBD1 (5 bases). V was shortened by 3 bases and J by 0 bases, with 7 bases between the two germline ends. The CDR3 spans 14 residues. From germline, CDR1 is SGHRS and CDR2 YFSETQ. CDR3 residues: CASSSDISNQPQHF. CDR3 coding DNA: TGCGCCAGCAGCTCGGACATTAGCAATCAGCCCCAGCATTTT.

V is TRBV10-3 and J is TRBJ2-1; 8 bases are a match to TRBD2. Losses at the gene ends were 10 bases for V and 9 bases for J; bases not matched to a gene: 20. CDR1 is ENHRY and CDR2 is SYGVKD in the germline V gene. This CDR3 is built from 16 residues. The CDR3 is CATAFIVKGLVGEQFF. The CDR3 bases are TGTGCCACTGCATTTATCGTTAAGGGACTAGTAGGTGAGCAGTTCTTC.

CDR3 amino acids: CASSPEGLAGGYTQYF. The CDR3 DNA reads TGTGCCAGCAGCCCAGAGGGACTAGCGGGAGGTTATACGCAGTATTTT. The rearrangement uses TRBV9 and TRBJ2-3; 15 bases line up with TRBD2. CDR3 length: 16 residues. CDR1 is SGDLS and CDR2 is YYNGEE in the germline V gene. The J segment lost 7 bases and the V segment lost 4 bases, leaving 7 bases of the junction unmatched.

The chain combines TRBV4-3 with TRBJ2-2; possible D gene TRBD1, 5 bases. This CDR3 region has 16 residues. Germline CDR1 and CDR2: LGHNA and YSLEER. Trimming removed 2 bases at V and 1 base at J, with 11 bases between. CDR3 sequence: CASSQRQPMNTGELFF. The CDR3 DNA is TGCGCCAGCAGCCAAAGACAGCCTATGAACACCGGGGAGCTGTTTTTT.

The chain's CDR3 is CASSSPGQGNQPQHF. The DNA of the CDR3 is TGTGCCAGCAGCTCCCCGGGACAGGGCAATCAGCCCCAGCATTTT. The V gene is TRBV7-2, the J gene TRBJ1-5, with 8 bases fitting TRBD1. V shed 4 bases, J shed 2 bases, and the junction held 4 bases outside the gene matches. The CDR3 runs to 15 residues. Germline V gene sequence: CDR1 SGHTA, CDR2 FQGNSA.

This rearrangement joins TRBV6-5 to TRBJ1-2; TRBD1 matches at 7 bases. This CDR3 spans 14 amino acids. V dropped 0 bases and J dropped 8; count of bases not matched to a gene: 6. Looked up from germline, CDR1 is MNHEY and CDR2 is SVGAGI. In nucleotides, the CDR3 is TGTGCCAGCAGTTACTCTAAACAGGGGATCGGCTACACCTTC. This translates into CASSYSKQGIGYTF.

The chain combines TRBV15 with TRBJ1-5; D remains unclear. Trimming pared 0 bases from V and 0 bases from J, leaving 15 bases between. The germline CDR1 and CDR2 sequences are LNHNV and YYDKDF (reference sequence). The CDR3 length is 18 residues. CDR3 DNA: TGTGCCACCAGCAGAGATCCAGCCCAGGAAGGTAGCAATCAGCCCCAGCATTTT. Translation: CATSRDPAQEGSNQPQHF. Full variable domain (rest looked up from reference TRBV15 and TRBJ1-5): DAMVIQNPRYQVTQFGKPVTLSCSQTLNHNVMYWYQQKSSQAPKLLFHYYDKDFNNEADTPDNFQSRRPNTSFCFLDIRSPGLGDTAMYLCATSRDPAQEGSNQPQHFGDGTRLSIL.